This T cell receptor (beta chain) comes out of a study of blood T cell repertoires in COVID-19. Study in general: Acute and convalescent COVID-19 specimens originated in the United States, Italy and Spain.

Sequencing used immunoSEQ multiplex PCR; TCRdb keeps in-frame clones, though not all of them. This table has about 70,000 clones, around 75% appearing once. The sequence derives from a man between 65 and 80 years old with acute or convalescent COVID-19. Material: peripheral blood.

The CDR3 nucleotides read TGTGCCAGTAGTAAGGACAGGGCGAACACTGAAGCTTTCTTT. It translates to CASSKDRANTEAFF. This chain uses TRBV19 with TRBJ1-1; 8 nucleotides align to TRBD1. The J segment lost 1 base and the V segment lost 4 bases, leaving 2 bases of the junction unmatched. The CDR3 covers 14 residues. Germline V gene sequence: CDR1 LNHDA, CDR2 SQIVND (reference sequence).